This is a list of T cell receptor beta chains from one sample in a study of T cell repertoires in cytomegalovirus infection. TCRdb analysed the reads with MiXCR anew, one entry per CDR3 protein. The repertoire holds approximately 630,000 distinct CDR3 sequences, with 24% as singletons. Sequences were obtained from CD8+ T cells from PBMCs. Receptors were obtained from a human donor in good health (CMV status not recorded). Some clones in this sample may be carry-over from other donors' samples. CDR3s include the opening cysteine and the closing phenylalanine or tryptophan. The order of the fields is D gene, V gene, clone size, J gene, CDR3 protein, CDR3 DNA. D genes are given only for firm matches. Where a row states a size, it is once, few, many or the class of an expanded clone; other rows omit it.

d_call: TRBD1
v_call: TRBV7-8
clone_size: many
j_call: TRBJ2-1
cdr3_aa: CASSLRGPGQGLDEQFF
cdr3_nt: TGTGCCAGCAGCTTAAGGGGACCGGGACAGGGGTTAGATGAGCAGTTCTTC

d_call: NA
v_call: TRBV27
clone_size: NA
j_call: TRBJ2-7
cdr3_aa: CASSLPGTGTYEQYF
cdr3_nt: TGTGCCAGCAGTTTACCGGGGACCGGGACCTACGAGCAGTACTTC

d_call: TRBD1
v_call: TRBV19
clone_size: few
j_call: TRBJ2-2
cdr3_aa: CASSIGTGGELFF
cdr3_nt: TGTGCCAGTAGTATCGGGACAGGCGGGGAGCTGTTTTTT

d_call: NA
v_call: TRBV7-8
clone_size: many
j_call: TRBJ2-5
cdr3_aa: CASSLVIQGQETQYF
cdr3_nt: TGTGCCAGCAGCTTAGTAATCCAGGGGCAAGAGACCCAGTACTTC

d_call: NA
v_call: TRBV28
clone_size: few
j_call: TRBJ2-5
cdr3_aa: CATILGPNSYF
cdr3_nt: TGTGCCACCATCCTGGGGCCTAATTCTTACTTC

d_call: NA
v_call: TRBV6-6
clone_size: few
j_call: TRBJ2-5
cdr3_aa: CASSYQGDYQETQYF
cdr3_nt: TGTGCCAGCAGTTACCAGGGAGACTACCAAGAGACCCAGTACTTC

d_call: NA
v_call: TRBV10-2
clone_size: NA
j_call: TRBJ1-2
cdr3_aa: CASSESSLYYGYTF
cdr3_nt: TGCGCCAGCAGTGAGTCGAGTCTCTACTATGGCTACACCTTC

d_call: NA
v_call: TRBV12-5
clone_size: few
j_call: TRBJ1-5
cdr3_aa: CASGFLTGTYSNQPQHF
cdr3_nt: TGTGCTAGTGGTTTCCTGACAGGAACCTATAGCAATCAGCCCCAGCATTTT

d_call: TRBD1
v_call: TRBV10-3
clone_size: many
j_call: TRBJ2-3
cdr3_aa: CAISVREGQGASADTQYF
cdr3_nt: TGTGCCATCAGTGTCCGGGAAGGGCAGGGGGCGTCTGCAGATACGCAGTATTTT

d_call: TRBD1
v_call: TRBV28
clone_size: NA
j_call: TRBJ1-2
cdr3_aa: CAGWTGYGYTF
cdr3_nt: TGTGCCGGTTGGACAGGCTATGGCTACACCTTC

d_call: NA
v_call: TRBV7-6
clone_size: NA
j_call: TRBJ1-4
cdr3_aa: CASSGGASTEKLFF
cdr3_nt: TGTGCCAGCAGCGGTGGGGCCTCAACGGAAAAACTGTTTTTT

d_call: TRBD2
v_call: TRBV14
clone_size: NA
j_call: TRBJ2-3
cdr3_aa: CASSQLPGGRTDTQYF
cdr3_nt: TGTGCCAGCAGCCAGCTCCCGGGGGGGCGCACAGATACGCAGTATTTT

d_call: NA
v_call: TRBV20-1
clone_size: NA
j_call: TRBJ2-7
cdr3_aa: CSASGTDSYEQYF
cdr3_nt: TGCAGTGCTTCTGGGACGGACTCCTACGAGCAGTACTTC

d_call: NA
v_call: TRBV7-6
clone_size: many
j_call: TRBJ2-5
cdr3_aa: CASSLTRQETQYF
cdr3_nt: TGTGCCAGCAGCTTGACTAGACAAGAGACCCAGTACTTC

d_call: TRBD2
v_call: TRBV13
clone_size: NA
j_call: TRBJ2-2
cdr3_aa: CASSPGLAGGISGELFF
cdr3_nt: TGTGCCAGCAGCCCCGGACTAGCGGGGGGCATTTCCGGGGAGCTGTTTTTT

d_call: NA
v_call: TRBV4-2
clone_size: NA
j_call: TRBJ1-1
cdr3_aa: CASSQEGGRVNTEAFF
cdr3_nt: TGTGCCAGCAGCCAAGAGGGGGGGCGGGTGAACACTGAAGCTTTCTTT

d_call: NA
v_call: TRBV7-9
clone_size: many
j_call: TRBJ1-2
cdr3_aa: CASSFGKTGSYGYTF
cdr3_nt: TGTGCCAGCAGCTTTGGGAAGACAGGCTCCTATGGCTACACCTTC

d_call: NA
v_call: TRBV2
clone_size: few
j_call: TRBJ1-3
cdr3_aa: CASSRREIGNTIYF
cdr3_nt: TGTGCCAGCAGTCGCCGGGAGATTGGAAACACCATATATTTT

d_call: NA
v_call: TRBV20-1
clone_size: few
j_call: TRBJ2-3
cdr3_aa: CSALDSRTQYF
cdr3_nt: TGCAGTGCCTTGGACAGTAGGACGCAGTATTTT

d_call: TRBD1
v_call: TRBV7-6
clone_size: many
j_call: TRBJ2-7
cdr3_aa: CASSLARDRGAGVNF
cdr3_nt: TGTGCCAGCAGCTTAGCGCGCGACAGGGGCGCTGGAGTTAATTTC

d_call: TRBD1
v_call: TRBV29-1
clone_size: few
j_call: TRBJ2-7
cdr3_aa: CSVGTGGTYEQYF
cdr3_nt: TGCAGCGTCGGGACAGGGGGCACCTACGAGCAGTACTTC

d_call: TRBD2
v_call: TRBV7-9
clone_size: many
j_call: TRBJ2-1
cdr3_aa: CAILEGGLGNEQFF
cdr3_nt: TGTGCCATTTTGGAGGGAGGGCTCGGCAATGAGCAGTTCTTC

d_call: NA
v_call: TRBV6-2/TRBV6-3
clone_size: NA
j_call: TRBJ1-5
cdr3_aa: CASSSGLTNQPQHF
cdr3_nt: TGTGCCAGCAGTTCTGGACTCACCAATCAGCCCCAGCATTTT

d_call: NA
v_call: TRBV6-1
clone_size: few
j_call: TRBJ2-1
cdr3_aa: CASAAGSYNEQFF
cdr3_nt: TGTGCCAGCGCCGCGGGGTCCTACAATGAGCAGTTCTTC

d_call: TRBD1
v_call: TRBV20-1
clone_size: few
j_call: TRBJ2-7
cdr3_aa: CSAPDRAPFEQYF
cdr3_nt: TGCAGTGCTCCTGACAGGGCCCCTTTCGAGCAGTACTTC

d_call: NA
v_call: TRBV7-9
clone_size: NA
j_call: TRBJ2-5
cdr3_aa: CASSLNSAIEETQYF
cdr3_nt: TGTGCCAGCAGCTTAAACAGCGCTATCGAAGAGACCCAGTACTTC

d_call: NA
v_call: TRBV6-2/TRBV6-3
clone_size: once
j_call: TRBJ2-2
cdr3_aa: CASSYGGTGKLFF
cdr3_nt: TGTGCCAGCAGTTACGGGGGGACCGGGAAGCTGTTTTTT